The clone carrying this T cell receptor beta chain occurred many times. This sample stems from a study of T-cell memory formation after mild COVID-19. From germline, CDR1 is LGHNA and CDR2 YNFKEQ. Trimming shortened V by 2 bases and J by 5 bases, and 4 bases separated the two germline ends. The CDR3 sequence is 12 residues long. Using constant-segment primers, 5'RACE produced TCR alpha and TCR beta cDNA libraries carrying sample barcodes and UMIs. TCRdb redid the calling of the 5' RACE reads with MiXCR, one entry per CDR3 protein. Of hundreds of thousands of distinct CDR3 sequences listed, more than 15% are singletons.

This chain uses TRBV4-2 with TRBJ2-1; the D is unclear. Sequences were obtained from PBMCs or a T cell subset sorted from them (not recorded which). This clonotype was obtained from an adult woman who had mild COVID-19 (a few samples of this study predate the infection). Cell type and time point are not known. The DNA for the CDR3 is TGTGCCAGCAGCCAACTGCACAATGAGCAGTTCTTC. This codes for CASSQLHNEQFF.